This is a list of T cell receptor beta chains from one sample in a study of PD-L1 blockade in urothelial cancer. Clones were read by immunoSEQ multiplex PCR, and TCRdb kept only the in-frame ones, dropping some. The data show tens of thousands of clones, 85% to 90% seen once. This specimen consisted of PBMCs, obtained around atezolizumab (anti-PD-L1) treatment. The receptors originated from a man in his sixties with urothelial cancer. CDR3s include the opening cysteine and the closing phenylalanine or tryptophan. A D gene is named only where the DNA matches it firmly. Size is omitted from some rows. Given values are once, few, many or a class for expanded clones.

V gene,D gene,clone size,J gene,CDR3 DNA,CDR3 protein
TRBV18,TRBD2,.,TRBJ2-2,TGTGCCAGCTCACCAACTACTACTAGCGGGGAGAACACCGGGGAGCTGTTTTTT,CASSPTTTSGENTGELFF
TRBV30,.,few,TRBJ1-1,TGTGCCTGGAGTGTCGAGGGGGGGCAGGCTTTCTTT,CAWSVEGGQAFF
TRBV11-1,.,.,TRBJ2-2,TGTGCCAGCAGCTTAACCCGGACATTGAATTTAGGCGGGGAGCTGTTTTTT,CASSLTRTLNLGGELFF
TRBV18,TRBD1,.,TRBJ2-5,TGTGCCAGCTCACCACCCGGGGACAGATCTTTAGAGACCCAGTACTTC,CASSPPGDRSLETQYF
TRBV5-1,.,.,TRBJ1-1,TGCGCCAGCAGCTCAACGGACAGGAACACTGAAGCTTTCTTT,CASSSTDRNTEAFF
TRBV29-1,.,.,TRBJ2-2,TGCAGCGTTGCGGTCCTAAGCTCAGGGGAGCTGTTTTTT,CSVAVLSSGELFF
TRBV4-2,.,.,TRBJ1-3,TGTGCCAGCAGCCAAGTAGGACAGAGCTCTGGAAACACCATATATTTT,CASSQVGQSSGNTIYF
TRBV5-1,TRBD1,.,TRBJ2-7,TGCGCCAGCAGCCCCGGACAGGGCCCCTACGAGCAGTACTTC,CASSPGQGPYEQYF
TRBV6-6,.,.,TRBJ2-1,TGTGCCAGCAGTTACCGACAGGCCCTGGGGGATGAGCAGTTCTTC,CASSYRQALGDEQFF
TRBV2,TRBD1,.,TRBJ1-4,TGTGCCAGCAGTTTTGAACAGGGGGCGCCTGAAAAACTGTTTTTT,CASSFEQGAPEKLFF
TRBV18,.,.,TRBJ2-7,TGTGCCAGCTCACCCTCGGGGTTCAGCTCCTACGAGCAGTACTTC,CASSPSGFSSYEQYF
TRBV29-1,.,.,TRBJ1-1,TGCAGCGTTGAAGAAACGAAGAGGACTGAAGCTTTCTTT,CSVEETKRTEAFF
TRBV4-2,.,.,TRBJ2-7,TGTGCCAGCAGCCAAGAGACCAGGACTGGAACACAATACGAGCAGTACTTC,CASSQETRTGTQYEQYF
TRBV7-9,TRBD1,.,TRBJ2-5,TGTGCCAGCAGACGGGACAGTCAAGAGACCCAGTACTTC,CASRRDSQETQYF
TRBV5-6,.,.,TRBJ1-3,TGTGCCAGCAGCCTAGGTGGTGCGCAATCTGGAAACACCATATATTTT,CASSLGGAQSGNTIYF